The entry that follows covers one T cell receptor (beta chain) sequence. The library targeted TCRbeta and was prepared with unique molecular identifiers. MiXCR, run by TCRdb on the PCR reads, gives a single entry per CDR3 protein. The sample shows some 500,000 distinct CDR3 sequences, approximately 32% of them seen only once. These data are taken from a study of T-cell reconstitution after alpha-beta-depleted transplantation in children. V gave up 2 bases and J gave up 15 bases; unmatched junction bases: 6. Germline values: CDR1 LGHNA, CDR2 YNFKEQ. This CDR3 comprises 12 residues. Here the sequenced sample was PBMCs from the stem cell graft donor, taken from the stem cell graft. This receptor was identified in a human donor who donated a stem cell graft to a child with aplastic anemia. This chain connects TRBV4-2 to TRBJ1-4; TRBD1 matches 7 bases. This chain's CDR3 is CASSQIDREMFF. The CDR3 DNA is TGTGCCAGCAGCCAAATTGACAGGGAGATGTTTTTT.